Below are 18 T cell receptor beta chains sequenced from a single sample in a study of CD8 T cells in Susac syndrome. Reverse transcription of roughly 0.45 to 1 ug RNA used random hexamers. One entry per CDR3 protein results from TCRdb running MiXCR on the immunoSEQ multiplex PCR reads. The profile shows 65,000 to 85,000 distinct CDR3 sequences, approximately 95% of them singletons. The sample consisted of CD8+ T cells from PBMCs. The receptors stem from a human donor with Susac syndrome.

This sequence joins TRBV5-4 and TRBJ2-3; D tentatively reads TRBD1 or TRBD2 (6 bases each). Germline CDR1 and CDR2: SGHNT and YYREEE (reference sequence). This CDR3 is built from 16 residues. V dropped 3 bases and J dropped 3 bases, with 17 bases sitting between them. The DNA for the CDR3 is TGTGCCAGCAGCTACGGAGGGGGGCCGGTAACAGATACGCAGTATTTT. Protein: CASSYGGGPVTDTQYF.

The count of this clonotype is one. This chain's CDR3 is CASSRGTGSNEKLFF. CDR3 sequence (DNA): TGCGCCAGCAGCCGCGGGACAGGAAGTAATGAAAAACTGTTTTTT. The chain has TRBV4-3 and TRBJ1-4, with 8 bases matching TRBD1. The V segment lost 4 bases and the J segment 4 bases; nucleotides outside the gene matches: 5. Germline V gene sequence: CDR1 LGHNA, CDR2 YSLEER. The CDR3 extends over 15 amino acids.

The chain uses TRBV28 and TRBJ2-1; possible D gene TRBD1, 6 bases. CDR1 is MDHEN, CDR2 SYDVKM, per germline. CDR3 length: 14 residues. The V and J ends lost 7 bases and 0 bases respectively, with 10 bases between them. In nucleotides, the CDR3 is TGTGCCAGCACCCGAGGGGGCTCCTACAATGAGCAGTTCTTC. It encodes CASTRGGSYNEQFF.

This clonotype was counted a few times. The chain combines TRBV2 with TRBJ2-7; D remains unclear. This CDR3 region has 11 residues. V lost 4 bases to trimming and J lost 3 bases, with 4 bases between them. CDR1 and CDR2 from the germline V gene are SNHLY and FYNNEI. CDR3 nucleotides: TGTGCCAGCAGTGCGGGCTACGAGCAGTACTTC. It codes for CASSAGYEQYF.

V and J are TRBV4-3 and TRBJ2-4; the D gene could be TRBD1 or TRBD2 (6 bases each). Per germline, CDR1 LGHNA and CDR2 YSLEER. The V end was cut by 0 bases, the J end by 7 bases, with 19 bases between. This CDR3 spans 17 amino acids. CDR3 region: CASSQDGTPQAGNIQYF. The CDR3 coding sequence is TGCGCCAGCAGCCAAGATGGGACACCTCAAGCGGGTAACATTCAGTACTTC.

In this sample, this clonotype turned up a few times. The chain carries TRBV20-1 and TRBJ2-1; D unclear. Germline V lookup: CDR1 DFQATT, CDR2 SNEGSKA (reference sequence). This CDR3 is 14 amino acids long. V was trimmed by 1 base and J by 9 bases, leaving 16 bases between them. The CDR3 DNA follows: TGCAGTGCTAGAGGCCCCAGTAGGCTGGGTGAGCAGTTCTTC. Amino acid sequence: CSARGPSRLGEQFF.

The rearrangement joins TRBV30 to TRBJ1-1; a weak D match, TRBD1 (6 bases). CDR1 is GTSNPN and CDR2 is SVGIG in the germline V gene (reference sequence). The V and J ends lost 5 bases and 3 bases respectively, with 19 bases between them. CDR3 length equals 15 residues. This chain's CDR3 is CAWVPRGGWDTEAFF. CDR3 nucleotide sequence: TGTGCCTGGGTCCCTAGAGGGGGGTGGGACACTGAAGCTTTCTTT.

V gene TRBV28 combines with J gene TRBJ2-1; 10 positions match TRBD2. With V trimmed by 6 bases and J by 8 bases, 16 bases remained unmatched. The length of the CDR3 is 17 residues. CDR1 and CDR2 (germline): MDHEN, SYDVKM. This CDR3 reads CASSLSRRAGGPYEQFF. As DNA, the CDR3 is TGTGCCAGCAGCCTCTCCCGACGAGCGGGAGGGCCCTATGAGCAGTTCTTC.

This chain uses TRBV30 with TRBJ1-2; tentatively, D is TRBD1 (5 bases). The germline V gene has CDR1 GTSNPN and CDR2 SVGIG (reference sequence). The CDR3 contains 15 residues. Deletions cut 5 bases from V and 1 base from J, with 17 bases between. CDR3 coding DNA: TGTGCCTGGGGATCCGGGACCGAGGATAACTATGGCTACACCTTC. This codes for CAWGSGTEDNYGYTF.

The chain links TRBV2 to TRBJ1-6; 7 bases are shared with TRBD1. V trimming: 4 bases; J trimming: 9 bases; junction bases outside the gene matches: 15. CDR3 length: 17 amino acids. Germline lookup yields CDR1 SNHLY and CDR2 FYNNEI. The CDR3 region is CASSALGQDFMASPLHF. In nucleotides, the CDR3 is TGTGCCAGCAGTGCCCTCGGACAGGATTTCATGGCTTCACCCCTCCACTTT.

The chain employs TRBV5-1 and TRBJ2-7, with D possibly being TRBD1 or TRBD2 (6 bases each). V was trimmed by 0 bases and J by 7 bases, leaving 14 bases between them. The CDR3 has 14 amino acids. Germline CDR1 SGHRS, CDR2 YFSETQ. The CDR3 region has the DNA TGCGCCAGCAGCTTGGTCGGGGGCCGGGGTGAGCAGTACTTC. As protein: CASSLVGGRGEQYF.

This sequence joins TRBV3-1 and TRBJ2-3; 10 bases map to TRBD2. Germline-derived CDR1 and CDR2 are LGHDT and YNNKEL (reference sequence). The CDR3 has 16 amino acids. V dropped 1 base and J dropped 6; count of bases not matched to a gene: 7. The CDR3 sequence: CASSQGGSGGADTQYF. For the CDR3, the DNA is TGTGCCAGCAGCCAAGGGGGCAGCGGGGGGGCCGATACGCAGTATTTT.

V usage is TRBV5-6 and J usage is TRBJ1-2; no definite D call. The V gene's germline CDR1 is SGHDT and CDR2 YYEEEE. V lost 0 bases and J lost 4, with 16 bases in between. This CDR3 contains 16 residues. The CDR3 nucleotides read TGTGCCAGCAGCTTGGCCGGAGAAGCAGGCTCCTATGGCTACACCTTC. Translated, it gives CASSLAGEAGSYGYTF.

The V gene is TRBV29-1, the J gene TRBJ2-3; TRBD1 matches 7 bases. Germline CDR1 is SQVTM and CDR2 is ANQGSEA. Trimming took 8 bases from V and 3 from J; bases not matched to a gene: 14. The CDR3 totals 15 residues. The CDR3 DNA reads as TGCAGCTACACCCCCGCGGGCAGGGGGACAGATACGCAGTATTTT. It codes for CSYTPAGRGTDTQYF.

The chain combines TRBV25-1 with TRBJ2-1; no firm D call. Deletions cut 3 bases from V and 9 bases from J, with 12 bases between. Germline CDR1 and CDR2: MGHDK and SYGVNS. The CDR3 is 13 residues long. The CDR3 bases are TGTGCCAGCAGTGACCCACCGACTTCTGAGCAGTTCTTC. It yields the protein CASSDPPTSEQFF.

The CDR3: CASSITGTGGAGYTF. The CDR3 DNA reads TGTGCCAGCAGTATCACCGGGACAGGGGGCGCTGGCTACACCTTC. This sequence joins TRBV28 and TRBJ1-2; 12 positions agree with TRBD1. This CDR3 has 15 residues. V was pared by 5 bases and J by 7 bases, with 8 bases of the junction left unmatched. The germline V gene encodes CDR1 MDHEN and CDR2 SYDVKM.

The rearrangement uses TRBV13 and TRBJ2-2, with TRBD2 as a possible D gene (6 bases). The CDR3 has 15 amino acids. The V gene lost 5 bases and the J gene lost 1 base, with 11 bases spanning the gap. CDR1 and CDR2 (germline): PRHDT, FYEKMQ (reference sequence). CDR3 sequence reads: CASSPGGGNTGELFF. The CDR3 bases are TGTGCCAGCAGCCCCGGGGGAGGGAACACCGGGGAGCTGTTTTTT.

This sequence joins TRBV9 and TRBJ1-1; 7 nucleotides line up with TRBD1. In germline, CDR1 is SGDLS, CDR2 YYNGEE. The CDR3 has 15 amino acids. Trimming removed 6 bases from V and 3 bases from J; junction bases left unmatched: 11. The CDR3 sequence: CASTEGGGRDTEAFF. CDR3 bases: TGTGCCAGCACCGAAGGAGGGGGCCGGGACACTGAAGCTTTCTTT.